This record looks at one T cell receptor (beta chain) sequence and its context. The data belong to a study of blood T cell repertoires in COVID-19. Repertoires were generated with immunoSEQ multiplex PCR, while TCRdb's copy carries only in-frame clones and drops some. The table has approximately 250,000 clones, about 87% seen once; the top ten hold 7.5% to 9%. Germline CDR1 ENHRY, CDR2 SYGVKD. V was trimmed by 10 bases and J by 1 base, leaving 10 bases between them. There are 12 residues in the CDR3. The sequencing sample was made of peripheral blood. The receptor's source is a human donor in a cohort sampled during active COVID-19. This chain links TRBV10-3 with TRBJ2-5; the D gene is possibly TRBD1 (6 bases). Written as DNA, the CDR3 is TGTGCCACTAGGGGGAGCCAAGAGACCCAGTACTTC. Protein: CATRGSQETQYF.